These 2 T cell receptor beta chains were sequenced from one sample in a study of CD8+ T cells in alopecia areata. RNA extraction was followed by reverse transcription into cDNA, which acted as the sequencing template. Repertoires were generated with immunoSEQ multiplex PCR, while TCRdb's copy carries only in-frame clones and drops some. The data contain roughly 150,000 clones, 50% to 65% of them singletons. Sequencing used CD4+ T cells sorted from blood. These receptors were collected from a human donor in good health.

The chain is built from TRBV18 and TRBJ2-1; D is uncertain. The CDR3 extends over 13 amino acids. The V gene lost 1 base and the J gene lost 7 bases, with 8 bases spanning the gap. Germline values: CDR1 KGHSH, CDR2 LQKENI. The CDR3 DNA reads TGTGCCAGCTCACCACAGGGTTTAAATGAGCAGTTCTTC. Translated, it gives CASSPQGLNEQFF. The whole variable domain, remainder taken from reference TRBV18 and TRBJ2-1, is NAGVMQNPRHLVRRRGQEARLRCSPMKGHSHVYWYRQLPEEGLKFMVYLQKENIIDESGMPKERFSAEFPKEGPSILRIQQVVRGDSAAYFCASSPQGLNEQFFGPGTRLTVL.

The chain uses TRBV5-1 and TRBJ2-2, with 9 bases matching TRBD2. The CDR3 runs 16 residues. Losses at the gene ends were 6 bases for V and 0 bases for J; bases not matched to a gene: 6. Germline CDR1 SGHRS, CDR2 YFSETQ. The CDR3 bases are TGCGCCAGCACCTTACTAGCGGGCGCGAACACCGGGGAGCTGTTTTTT. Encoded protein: CASTLLAGANTGELFF. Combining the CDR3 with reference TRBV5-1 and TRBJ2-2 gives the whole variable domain KAGVTQTPRYLIKTRGQQVTLSCSPISGHRSVSWYQQTPGQGLQFLFEYFSETQRNKGNFPGRFSGRQFSNSRSEMNVSTLELGDSALYLCASTLLAGANTGELFFGEGSRLTVL.